This TCR beta chain was retrieved from a study of T-cell reconstitution after alpha-beta-depleted transplantation in children. This clonotype was found a few times. Unique molecular identifiers were used in preparing the TCRbeta library. TCRdb re-called the PCR reads with MiXCR, one entry per CDR3 protein. The sample has 200,000 to 250,000 distinct CDR3 sequences, about 8.4% seen once. The CDR3 covers 11 residues. CDR1 SQVTM and CDR2 ANQGSEA come from the germline V gene. The germline V and J ends were trimmed by 6 bases and 6 bases, with 10 bases remaining between them. Sequences were derived from PBMCs, mostly from graft donor cells, sampled 360 days after TCRalphabeta/CD19-depleted stem cell transplant. This clonotype originated in a male patient aged 2-10 years who had a stem cell transplant for acute myeloid leukemia, so the T cells may come from the graft donor. The V call is TRBV29-1, the J call TRBJ2-3; D is undetermined. CDR3 in amino acids: CSVAVVDTQYF. CDR3 DNA sequence: TGCAGCGTCGCCGTGGTGGATACGCAGTATTTT.